This T cell receptor beta chain was recorded in a study of OX40 agonist ivuxolimab in advanced cancers. Study in general: The dose-escalation group included hepatocellular carcinoma, melanoma, renal cell carcinoma and head and neck cancer. Study findings and constraints: Those patients achieving a partial response at 0.1-3.0 mg/kg showed among the lowest clonal expansion. In CD8+ T cells, expanded clones were on average more numerous than in CD4+.

Points on this clone: Its antigen is still unknown.

CDR1 and CDR2 (germline): SGHDN, FVKESK. V lost 1 base to trimming and J lost 4 bases; unmatched junction nucleotides: 8. CDR3 length: 17 amino acids. Autoimmune disease history or systemic immunosuppression led to patient exclusion. Method: immunoSEQ multiplex PCR; TCRdb's copy keeps in-frame clones and lacks some. The sample shows roughly 100,000 clones, 85% to 95% of them seen only once. This TCR was recovered from an adult with an advanced solid tumor such as melanoma, head and neck, liver or kidney cancer. The specimen comprised CD4+ or CD8+ T cells sorted from blood, sampled in a trial of the OX40 agonist ivuxolimab. The chain couples TRBV14 to TRBJ2-2; 8 positions agree with TRBD2. In DNA, the CDR3 is TGTGCCAGCAGCCAAGTAAAAAGCGGGAGTGTCACCGGGGAGCTGTTTTTT. It translates to CASSQVKSGSVTGELFF. The full variable domain, its missing parts supplied by reference TRBV14 and TRBJ2-2, is EAGVTQFPSHSVIEKGQTVTLRCDPISGHDNLYWYRRVMGKEIKFLLHFVKESKQDESGMPNNRFLAERTGGTYSTLKVQPAELEDSGVYFCASSQVKSGSVTGELFFGEGSRLTVL.